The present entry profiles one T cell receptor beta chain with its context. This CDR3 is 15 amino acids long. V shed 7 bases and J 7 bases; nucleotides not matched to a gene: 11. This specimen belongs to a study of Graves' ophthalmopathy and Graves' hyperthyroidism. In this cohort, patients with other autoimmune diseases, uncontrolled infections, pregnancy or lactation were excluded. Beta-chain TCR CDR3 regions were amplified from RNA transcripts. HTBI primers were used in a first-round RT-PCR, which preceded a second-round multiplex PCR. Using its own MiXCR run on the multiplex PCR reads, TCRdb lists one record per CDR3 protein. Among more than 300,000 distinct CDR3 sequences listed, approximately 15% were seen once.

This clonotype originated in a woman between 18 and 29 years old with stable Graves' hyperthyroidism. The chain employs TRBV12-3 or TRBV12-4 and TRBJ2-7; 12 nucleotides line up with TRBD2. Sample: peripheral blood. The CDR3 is CASTPGLAGMEEQYF. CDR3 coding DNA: TGTGCCAGCACCCCCGGACTAGCGGGAATGGAAGAGCAGTACTTC.